The entry below describes one T cell receptor beta chain. The antigen remains unidentified. The data originate from a study of beta chain features in type 1 diabetes. Study details: The study found patients and healthy donors alike in age, gender and cell yields. Across every sample, 100 million to 130 million sorted cells were examined in total. General study findings and limits: All four CD4+ subsets from Type 1 diabetes patients carried moderately but significantly shorter TCRB CDR3s. In these data, an HLA type influence on TCRB rearrangement remained unresolved.

Trimming cost V 6 bases and J 0 bases, with 3 bases left between them. Germline values: CDR1 MNHNY, CDR2 SVGAGI (reference sequence). The CDR3 contains 12 residues. Reverse transcribing all isolated RNA meant expressed TCRB transcripts were sequenced. Generated by immunoSEQ multiplex PCR, the TCRdb table keeps only in-frame clones and is missing some. This table has around 250,000 clones, approximately 15% appearing once. This receptor was identified in a man between 25 and 39 years old with type 1 diabetes. The chain recombines TRBV6-6 with TRBJ1-5; D remains unclear. Sequencing input: naive CD4+ T cells from blood. This CDR3 reads CASRSSNQPQHF. As DNA, the CDR3 is TGTGCCAGCAGGAGTAGCAATCAGCCCCAGCATTTT.